This T cell receptor beta chain stems from a study of OX40 agonist ivuxolimab in advanced cancers. Study at large: Clinicians treated patients with ivuxolimab, an agonistic anti-OX40 (CD134) antibody. Ivuxolimab, which patients received intravenously every 2 weeks, was dosed at 0.01 to 10 mg/kg.

Study-wide findings and caveats: Some of the lowest clonal expansion was seen in partial responders at 0.1-3.0 mg/kg.

Per the germline V gene, CDR1 is SNHLY and CDR2 is FYNNEI. Between the trimmed V and J ends, which lost 3 bases and 0 bases, there was a span of 12 bases. The CDR3 has 15 amino acids. Clones were read by immunoSEQ multiplex PCR, and TCRdb kept only the in-frame ones, dropping some. The sample carries over 100,000 clones, about nine tenths recorded once. On this clone: Its specificity is unknown. Other DNA sequences in the same sample also yield this CDR3.

Patients who had autoimmune disease history or got systemic immunosuppression were left out. The chain links TRBV2 to TRBJ2-7; the D gene is possibly TRBD2 (7 bases). The TCR was taken from an adult with an advanced solid tumor such as melanoma, head and neck, liver or kidney cancer. The specimen was CD4+ or CD8+ T cells sorted from blood, collected in a trial of the OX40 agonist ivuxolimab. The CDR3 bases are TGTGCCAGCAGTGAGGGAGGGGGGAGCTCCTACGAGCAGTACTTC. This codes for CASSEGGGSSYEQYF.